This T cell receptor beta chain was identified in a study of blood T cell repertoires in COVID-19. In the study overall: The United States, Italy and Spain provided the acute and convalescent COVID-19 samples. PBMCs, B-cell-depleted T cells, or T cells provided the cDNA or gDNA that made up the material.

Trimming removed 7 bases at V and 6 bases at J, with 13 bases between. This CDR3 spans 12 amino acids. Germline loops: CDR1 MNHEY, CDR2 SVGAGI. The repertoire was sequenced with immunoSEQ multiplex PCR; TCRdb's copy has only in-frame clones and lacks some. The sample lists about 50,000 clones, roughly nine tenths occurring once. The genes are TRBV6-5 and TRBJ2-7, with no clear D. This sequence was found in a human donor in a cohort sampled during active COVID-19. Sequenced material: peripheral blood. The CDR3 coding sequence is TGTGCCAGCACACGTGTAACAGCCGAGCAGTACTTC. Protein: CASTRVTAEQYF.